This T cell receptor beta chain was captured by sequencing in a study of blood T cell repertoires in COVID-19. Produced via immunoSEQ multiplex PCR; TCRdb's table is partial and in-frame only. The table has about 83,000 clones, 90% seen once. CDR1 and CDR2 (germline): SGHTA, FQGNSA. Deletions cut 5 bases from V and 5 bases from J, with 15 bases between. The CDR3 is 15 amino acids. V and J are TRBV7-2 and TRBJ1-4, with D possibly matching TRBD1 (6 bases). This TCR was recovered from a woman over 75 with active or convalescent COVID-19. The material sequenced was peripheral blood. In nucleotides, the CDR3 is TGTGCCAGCAGCAGGTCAGGGGTCCTCAATGAAAAACTGTTTTTT. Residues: CASSRSGVLNEKLFF.